This is a list of T cell receptor beta chains from one sample in a study of T cell changes during pregnancy in multiple sclerosis. The assay was immunoSEQ multiplex PCR, and TCRdb's table has in-frame clones only and misses some. The sample holds about 38,000 clones, about 90% seen once. Sample: CD4+ T cells from peripheral blood mononuclear cells, taken before pregnancy. The receptors shown here come from a female donor with multiple sclerosis, enrolled in a pregnancy study. Each CDR3 is given with its conserved first and last residue. Each record gives: clone size, V gene, J gene, D gene, CDR3 DNA, CDR3 protein. D genes are given only for firm matches. Rows may omit the clone size; those that give it use once, few, many or a size class.

NA	TRBV7-2	TRBJ1-2	NA	TGTGCCAGCAGCTCCGAGTGGGGGGAGGACTATGGCTACACCTTC	CASSSEWGEDYGYTF
NA	TRBV6-5	TRBJ1-5	TRBD1	TGTGCCAGCAGCAAGGACAGGAGAGATCAGCCCCAGCATTTT	CASSKDRRDQPQHF
NA	TRBV5-6	TRBJ2-2	NA	TGTGCCAGCAGCTTGGGTGGCCGTCAGAACACCGGGGAGCTGTTTTTT	CASSLGGRQNTGELFF
NA	TRBV5-5	TRBJ1-2	NA	TGTGCCAGCAGCAGCTTACCGGCGGGGGGCTACACCTTC	CASSSLPAGGYTF
NA	TRBV19	TRBJ2-5	TRBD1	TGTGCCAGTAGTATTCTCCGCGGACAGGGGGCTGAGACCCAGTACTTC	CASSILRGQGAETQYF
NA	TRBV11-2	TRBJ1-1	NA	TGTGCCAGCAGCTTCGCAGGACAGAACACTGAAGCTTTCTTT	CASSFAGQNTEAFF
NA	TRBV2	TRBJ2-7	TRBD2	TGTGCCAGCACTGCCGGGGCGGGGGGGTTCTACGAGCAGTACTTC	CASTAGAGGFYEQYF
NA	TRBV4-1	TRBJ1-2	NA	TGCGCCAGCAGCGGGTCAGGCAGCCTCCATGGCTACACCTTC	CASSGSGSLHGYTF
NA	TRBV19	TRBJ1-3	NA	TGTGCCAGTCTATCGGCGTGGGAGGGGTCTGGAAACACCATATATTTT	CASLSAWEGSGNTIYF
once	TRBV6-5	TRBJ1-2	NA	TGTGCCAGCAGTTATTCCGACAGTACCGGCTACACCTTC	CASSYSDSTGYTF
few	TRBV30	TRBJ2-7	TRBD1	TGTGCCTGGAGTGTAGCACAGGGGGCGCAGTACTTC	CAWSVAQGAQYF
NA	TRBV18	TRBJ1-2	TRBD1	TGTGCCAGCTCACCTTCAACAGGGGTAGACTATGGCTACACCTTC	CASSPSTGVDYGYTF
NA	TRBV7-2	TRBJ1-4	NA	TGTGCCAGCAGCTACGCGGGGACAACTAATGAAAAACTGTTTTTT	CASSYAGTTNEKLFF
NA	TRBV2	TRBJ2-7	NA	TGTGCCATAACCCTTACGAGTACCGTGGAGCAGTACTTC	CAITLTSTVEQYF
NA	TRBV7-2	TRBJ2-7	NA	TGTGCCAGCAGCTTAGTCGAGGGGGGGCCCCAATCCTCCTACGAGCAGTACTTC	CASSLVEGGPQSSYEQYF
NA	TRBV7-2	TRBJ2-7	TRBD2	TGTGCCAGCAGCCCCCCCTGGCGGGGGTCCTACGAGCAGTACTTC	CASSPPWRGSYEQYF
NA	TRBV4-1	TRBJ2-3	NA	TGCGCCAGCAGCCAAGAACAACGCACAGATACGCAGTATTTT	CASSQEQRTDTQYF
NA	TRBV2	TRBJ2-5	NA	TGTGCCAGCAATAGAGGGGGGGGCTTCCAAGAGACCCAGTACTTC	CASNRGGGFQETQYF
few	TRBV16	TRBJ2-7	NA	TGTGCCAGCAGCCAAGGACAAGCAGGTTTCCGCGAGCAGTACTTC	CASSQGQAGFREQYF
few	TRBV29-1	TRBJ1-4	NA	TGCAGCGTTGCGACAGCTTCTGCAACTAATGAAAAACTGTTTTTT	CSVATASATNEKLFF
NA	TRBV11-3	TRBJ2-5	NA	TGTGCCAGCAGCGTTAGCGCTCGGGGGACCCAGTACTTC	CASSVSARGTQYF
few	TRBV7-7	TRBJ2-2	NA	TGTGCTAGCAGCTTAGATTGGTTGCGCGGGGAGGCCGGGGAGCTGTTTTTT	CASSLDWLRGEAGELFF
NA	TRBV30	TRBJ1-1	NA	TGTGCCTGGAGTCGAGGCTTCCTCAGCAACACTGAAGCTTTCTTT	CAWSRGFLSNTEAFF
NA	TRBV30	TRBJ1-3	NA	TGTGCCTGGAGTTGGGGGCTTTCAAGCTCTGGAAACACCATATATTTT	CAWSWGLSSSGNTIYF
NA	TRBV11-2	TRBJ2-1	TRBD1	TGTGCCAGCAGCACGTACCGGGACAGACAATACAATGAGCAGTTCTTC	CASSTYRDRQYNEQFF
NA	TRBV5-4	TRBJ2-3	NA	TGTGCCAGCAGCGCGGACGGAGGAGATACGCAGTATTTT	CASSADGGDTQYF
NA	TRBV7-3	TRBJ2-3	TRBD1	TGTGCCAGCAGCGAGGACAGGCTAAATACGCAGTATTTT	CASSEDRLNTQYF
NA	TRBV28	TRBJ1-1	TRBD1	TGTGCCAGCAGTCAAAATAGGGGGCGCGGGGCTTTCTTT	CASSQNRGRGAFF
NA	TRBV6-6	TRBJ1-5	NA	TGTGCCAGCAGTTCCTCGGCAGGCAACAATCAGCCCCAGCATTTT	CASSSSAGNNQPQHF
NA	TRBV7-9	TRBJ1-6	NA	TGTGCCAGCAGCTTCGGGCCTTGGGGAGATTCACCCCTCCACTTT	CASSFGPWGDSPLHF
NA	TRBV19	TRBJ1-4	TRBD1	TGTGCCAGTAGTATTGGACAGGTTGAAAAACTGTTTTTT	CASSIGQVEKLFF
NA	TRBV5-6	TRBJ2-4	TRBD2	TGTGCCAGCACCCTACGTGGGGGAGGGTTCCAAATAGCCAAAAACATTCAGTACTTC	CASTLRGGGFQIAKNIQYF
NA	TRBV15	TRBJ2-1	TRBD2	TGTGCCACCAGCAGAGACCGGACCGGGGGGGCTTACAATGAGCAGTTCTTC	CATSRDRTGGAYNEQFF
few	TRBV6-1	TRBJ1-2	NA	TGTGCCAGCAGTGAAGATAGGGGAAGATCCCATAACTATGGCTACACCTTC	CASSEDRGRSHNYGYTF
NA	TRBV29-1	TRBJ2-2	NA	TGCAGCGCCCGACAGACCACGACCGGGGAGCTGTTTTTT	CSARQTTTGELFF
NA	TRBV10-3	TRBJ2-7	TRBD1	TGTGCCATCAGAGCCACAGGGGGCGGGGAGCAGTACTTC	CAIRATGGGEQYF
NA	TRBV7-9	TRBJ1-3	NA	TGTGCCAGCAGCTTCATGGCAGGGATATCTGGAAACACCATATATTTT	CASSFMAGISGNTIYF